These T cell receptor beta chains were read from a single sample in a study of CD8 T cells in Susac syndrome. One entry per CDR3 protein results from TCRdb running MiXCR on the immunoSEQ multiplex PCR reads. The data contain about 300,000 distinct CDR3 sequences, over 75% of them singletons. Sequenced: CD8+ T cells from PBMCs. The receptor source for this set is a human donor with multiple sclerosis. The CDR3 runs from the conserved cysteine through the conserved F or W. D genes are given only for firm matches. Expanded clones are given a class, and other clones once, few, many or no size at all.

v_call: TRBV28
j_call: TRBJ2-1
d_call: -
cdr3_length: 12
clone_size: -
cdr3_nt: TGTGCCAGCAGTCCCCCGGGGGCTGGGGAGTTCTTC
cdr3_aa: CASSPPGAGEFF

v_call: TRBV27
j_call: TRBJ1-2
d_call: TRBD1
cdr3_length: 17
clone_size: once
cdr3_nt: TGTGCCAGCAGCCTTCTTCCTGGACAGGGCGCTAACTATGGCTACACCTTC
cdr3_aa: CASSLLPGQGANYGYTF

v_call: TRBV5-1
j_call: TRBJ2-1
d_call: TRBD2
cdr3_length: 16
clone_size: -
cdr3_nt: TGCGCCACCGCCGCATCTAGCGGGAGTTTGCGCAATGAGCAGTTCTTC
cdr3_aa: CATAASSGSLRNEQFF

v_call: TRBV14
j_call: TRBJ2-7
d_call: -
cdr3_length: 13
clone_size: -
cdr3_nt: TGTGCCAGCAGCCCCCCTTCGGGTTACGAGCAGTACTTC
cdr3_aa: CASSPPSGYEQYF

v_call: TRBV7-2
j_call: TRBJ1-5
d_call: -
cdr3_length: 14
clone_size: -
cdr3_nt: TGTGCCTGCAGCTTAGGGCGTTACAATCAGCCCCAGCATTTT
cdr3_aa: CACSLGRYNQPQHF

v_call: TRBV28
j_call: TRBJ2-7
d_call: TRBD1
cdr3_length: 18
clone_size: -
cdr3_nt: TGTGCCAGCAACCCGTTCGGGACAGGGGACGTTGGCTCCTACGAGCAGTACTTC
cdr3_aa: CASNPFGTGDVGSYEQYF

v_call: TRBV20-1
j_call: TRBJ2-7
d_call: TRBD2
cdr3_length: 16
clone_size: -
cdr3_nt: TGCAGTGCTAGAGCCCCCGCTAGCGGGATGACCTACGAGCAGTACTTC
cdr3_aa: CSARAPASGMTYEQYF

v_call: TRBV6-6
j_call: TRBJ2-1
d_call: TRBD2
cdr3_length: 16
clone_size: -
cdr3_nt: TGTGCCAGCAGTTCCGGGGGGGAGAGGACTTACAATGAGCAGTTCTTC
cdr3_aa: CASSSGGERTYNEQFF

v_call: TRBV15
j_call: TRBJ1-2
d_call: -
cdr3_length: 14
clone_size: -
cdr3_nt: TGTGCCACCAGCACCTTACAGGGTATGGATGGCTACACCTTC
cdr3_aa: CATSTLQGMDGYTF

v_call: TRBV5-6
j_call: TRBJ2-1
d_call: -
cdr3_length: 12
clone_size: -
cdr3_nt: TGTGCCAGCAGCTTTTTGGGGGTTGAGCAGTTCTTC
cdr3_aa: CASSFLGVEQFF

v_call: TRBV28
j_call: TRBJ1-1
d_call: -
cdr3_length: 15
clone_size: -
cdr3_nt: TGTGCCAGCAGTCCAACAGGGTCTCCGAACACTGAAGCTTTCTTT
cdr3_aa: CASSPTGSPNTEAFF

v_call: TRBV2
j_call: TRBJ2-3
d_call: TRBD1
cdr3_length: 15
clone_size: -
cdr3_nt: TGTGCCAGCACCCCGGGACAGGGAGGTACAGATACGCAGTATTTT
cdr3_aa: CASTPGQGGTDTQYF

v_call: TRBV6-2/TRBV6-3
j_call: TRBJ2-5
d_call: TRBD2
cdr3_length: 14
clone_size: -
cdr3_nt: TGTGCCAGCCGGCTAGCGGGAAGGAAGGAGACCCAGTACTTC
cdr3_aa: CASRLAGRKETQYF

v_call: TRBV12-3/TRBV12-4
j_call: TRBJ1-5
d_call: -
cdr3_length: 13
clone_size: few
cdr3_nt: TGTGCCAGCAGTTTGGCGCTCAATCAGCCCCAGCATTTT
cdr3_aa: CASSLALNQPQHF

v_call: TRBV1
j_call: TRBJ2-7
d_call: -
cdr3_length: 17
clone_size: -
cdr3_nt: TGCACCAGCAGCCAAGGAGTTACGGCGGGAGGGAACTACGAGCAGTACTTC
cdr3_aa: CTSSQGVTAGGNYEQYF

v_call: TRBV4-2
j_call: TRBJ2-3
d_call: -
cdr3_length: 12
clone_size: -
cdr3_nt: TGTGCCAGCAGCCAAGCAACAGATACGCAGTATTTT
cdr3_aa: CASSQATDTQYF

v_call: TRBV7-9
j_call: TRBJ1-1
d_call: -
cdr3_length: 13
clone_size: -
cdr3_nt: TGTGCCAGCAGCCCACCGGGTGGGACTGAAGCTTTCTTT
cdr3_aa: CASSPPGGTEAFF

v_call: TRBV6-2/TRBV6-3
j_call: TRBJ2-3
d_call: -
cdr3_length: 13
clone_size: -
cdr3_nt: TGTGCCAGCAGTTCCAACTCTCCAGATACGCAGTATTTT
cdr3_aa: CASSSNSPDTQYF

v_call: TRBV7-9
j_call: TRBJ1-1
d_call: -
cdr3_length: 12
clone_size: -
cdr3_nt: TGTGCCAGCGAATCCCCGAAGATCGAAGCTTTCTTT
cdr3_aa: CASESPKIEAFF

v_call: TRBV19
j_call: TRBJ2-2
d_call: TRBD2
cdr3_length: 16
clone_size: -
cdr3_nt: TGTGCCAGCCAACCGGGACTAGCGGGAGTAACCGGGGAGCTGTTTTTT
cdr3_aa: CASQPGLAGVTGELFF

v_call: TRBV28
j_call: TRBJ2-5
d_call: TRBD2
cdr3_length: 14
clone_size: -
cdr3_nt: TGTGCCAGCAGTCGGCGGGAGGACCAAGAGACCCAGTACTTC
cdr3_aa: CASSRREDQETQYF

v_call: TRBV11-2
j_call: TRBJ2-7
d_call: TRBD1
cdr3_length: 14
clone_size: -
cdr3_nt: TGTGCCAGCAGCTTCCAGGGACAGGCCTACGAGCAGTACTTC
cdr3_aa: CASSFQGQAYEQYF

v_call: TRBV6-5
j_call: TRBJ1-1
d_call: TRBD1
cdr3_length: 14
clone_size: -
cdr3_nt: TGTGCCAGCAGTCGGCAGGGGGGTAACACTGAAGCTTTCTTT
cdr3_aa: CASSRQGGNTEAFF

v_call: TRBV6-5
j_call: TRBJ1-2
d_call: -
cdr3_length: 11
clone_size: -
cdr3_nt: TGTGCCACCAGTCGGCTCTATGGCTACACCTTC
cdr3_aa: CATSRLYGYTF

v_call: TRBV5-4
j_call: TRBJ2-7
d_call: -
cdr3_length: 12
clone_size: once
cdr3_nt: TGTGCCAGCAGCTTTGGGTTCTACGAGCAGTACTTC
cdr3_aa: CASSFGFYEQYF

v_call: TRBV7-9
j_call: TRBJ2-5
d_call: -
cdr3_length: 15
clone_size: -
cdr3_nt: TGTGCCAGCAGCTCGACAGAGGCGAGCCAAGAGACCCAGTACTTC
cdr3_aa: CASSSTEASQETQYF

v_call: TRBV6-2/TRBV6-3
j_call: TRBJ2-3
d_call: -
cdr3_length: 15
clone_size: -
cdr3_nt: TGTGCCAGCAGTTACTCGTTTTTAGGCACAGATACGCAGTATTTT
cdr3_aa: CASSYSFLGTDTQYF

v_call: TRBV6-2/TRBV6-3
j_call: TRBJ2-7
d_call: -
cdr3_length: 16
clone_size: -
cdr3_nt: TGTGCCAGCAGTTACTCACCCGGGACGAACCACTACGAGCAGTACTTC
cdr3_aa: CASSYSPGTNHYEQYF

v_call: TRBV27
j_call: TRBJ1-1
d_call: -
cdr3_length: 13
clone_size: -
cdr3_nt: TGTGTCAGCAGTTTCCCAAGGGGCACTGAAGCTTTCTTT
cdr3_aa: CVSSFPRGTEAFF

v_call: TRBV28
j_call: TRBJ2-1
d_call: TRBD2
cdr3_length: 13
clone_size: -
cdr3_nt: TGTGCCAGCCAAACGGGAGGGCCTGATGAGCAGTTCTTC
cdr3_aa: CASQTGGPDEQFF

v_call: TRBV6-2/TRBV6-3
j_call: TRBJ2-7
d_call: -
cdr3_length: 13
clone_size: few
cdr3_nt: TGTGCCAGCGGTTACAGGGACTCCTACGAGCAGTACTTC
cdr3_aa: CASGYRDSYEQYF

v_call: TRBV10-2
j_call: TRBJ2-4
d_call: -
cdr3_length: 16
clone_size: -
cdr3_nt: TGCGCCAGCAGTGATGCCCGGGAGTGGGCCAAAAACATTCAGTACTTC
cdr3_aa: CASSDAREWAKNIQYF

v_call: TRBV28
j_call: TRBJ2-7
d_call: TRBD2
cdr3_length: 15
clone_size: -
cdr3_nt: TGTGCCAGCAGTTTATTTGCGGCGGGAGCCCTGGAGCAGTACTTC
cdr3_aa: CASSLFAAGALEQYF

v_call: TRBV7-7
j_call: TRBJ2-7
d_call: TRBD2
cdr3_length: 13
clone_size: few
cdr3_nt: TGTGCTAGCAGCTTAGCGGGGGGGCGCGAGCAGTACTTC
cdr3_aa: CASSLAGGREQYF

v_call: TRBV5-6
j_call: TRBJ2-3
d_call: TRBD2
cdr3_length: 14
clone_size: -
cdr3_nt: TGTGCCAGTTACGGGGGGGAGGGCCATGATACGCAGTATTTT
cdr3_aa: CASYGGEGHDTQYF

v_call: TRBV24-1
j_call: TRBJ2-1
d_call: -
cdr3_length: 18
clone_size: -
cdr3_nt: TGTGCCACCAGTGACCAAAGGAGGATGACTAGAGGGCACAATGAGCAGTTCTTC
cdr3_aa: CATSDQRRMTRGHNEQFF

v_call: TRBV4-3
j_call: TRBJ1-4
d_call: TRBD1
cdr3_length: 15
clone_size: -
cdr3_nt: TGCGCCAGCAGCACACAGGGGAAGGGTAATGAAAAACTGTTTTTT
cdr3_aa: CASSTQGKGNEKLFF

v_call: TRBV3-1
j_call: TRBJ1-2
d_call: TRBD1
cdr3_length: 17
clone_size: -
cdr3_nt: TGTGCCAGCAGCCAACGATGGGTTGCAGGGGGCAACTATGGCTACACCTTC
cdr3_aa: CASSQRWVAGGNYGYTF

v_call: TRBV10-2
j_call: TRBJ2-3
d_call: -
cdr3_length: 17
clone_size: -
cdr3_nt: TGCGCCAGCAGGGGGATTGACGGACCACTTAGCGCAGATACGCAGTATTTT
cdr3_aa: CASRGIDGPLSADTQYF

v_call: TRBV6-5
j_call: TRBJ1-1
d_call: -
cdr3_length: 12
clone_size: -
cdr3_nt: TGTGCCAGCAGTCAGAGACCCGGGGCAGCTTTCTTT
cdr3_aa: CASSQRPGAAFF

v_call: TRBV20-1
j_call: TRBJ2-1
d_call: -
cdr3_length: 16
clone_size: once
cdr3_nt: TGCAGTGCTATTGAATTCGCCGGCAATCGACACAATGAGCAGTTCTTC
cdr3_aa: CSAIEFAGNRHNEQFF

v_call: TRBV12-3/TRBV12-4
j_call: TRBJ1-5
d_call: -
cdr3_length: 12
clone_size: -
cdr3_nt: TGTGCCAGCAGTTTTGAAGATCAGCCCCAGCATTTT
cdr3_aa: CASSFEDQPQHF